This T cell receptor (beta chain) was captured in a study of shared clonotypes between healthy human individuals. Study overall: Each donor's CD4 naive and CD4 memory cells filled three plates apiece, CD8 naive two, and CD8 memory one.

The CDR3 is 18 amino acids. V shed 0 bases and J 2 bases; nucleotides not matched to a gene: 6. The germline V gene has CDR1 SGHTA and CDR2 FQGTGA. Study-level points and caveats: An effect of sequencing depth on clonotype sharing among donors was expected. Naive subsets typically showed greater estimated richness than memory subsets.

As regards this clone: What it binds is unknown.

The authors split each subset's genomic DNA evenly across several immunoSEQ plates. Repertoires were generated with immunoSEQ multiplex PCR, while TCRdb's copy carries only in-frame clones and drops some. The sample lists 2 million to 2.5 million clones, about 92% occurring once. The rearrangement uses TRBV7-3 and TRBJ2-3; 12 nucleotides line up with TRBD2. Sequencing was done on a sample of naive CD4+ T cells from PBMCs. The subset: CD45RA+ positively selected. This clonotype was sampled from a man aged 18 to 29 in good health. Some clones in this sample may be carry-over from other donors' samples. CDR3: CASSLTPGTSGPTDTQYF. The CDR3 bases are TGTGCCAGCAGCTTAACACCCGGGACTAGCGGGCCCACAGATACGCAGTATTTT. Full variable domain (rest looked up from reference TRBV7-3 and TRBJ2-3): GAGVSQTPSNKVTEKGKYVELRCDPISGHTALYWYRQSLGQGPEFLIYFQGTGAADDSGLPNDRFFAVRPEGSVSTLKIQRTERGDSAVYLCASSLTPGTSGPTDTQYFGPGTRLTVL.